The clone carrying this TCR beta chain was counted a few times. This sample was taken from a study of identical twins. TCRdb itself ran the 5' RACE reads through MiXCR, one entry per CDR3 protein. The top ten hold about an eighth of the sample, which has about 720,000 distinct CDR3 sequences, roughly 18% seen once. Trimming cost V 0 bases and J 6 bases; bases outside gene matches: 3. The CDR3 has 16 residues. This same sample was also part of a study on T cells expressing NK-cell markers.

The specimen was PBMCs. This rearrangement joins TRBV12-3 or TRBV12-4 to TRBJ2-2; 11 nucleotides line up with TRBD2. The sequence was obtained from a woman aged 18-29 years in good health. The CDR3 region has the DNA TGTGCCAGCAGTTTAGCCCTAGCGGGAGGCCCCGGGGAGCTGTTTTTT. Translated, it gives CASSLALAGGPGELFF.